These 22 T cell receptor beta chains originate from one sample sequenced in a study of cytomegalovirus exposure and HLA in healthy donors. Vbeta (60) and Jbeta (13) primers were used in the PCR. Sequencing used immunoSEQ multiplex PCR; TCRdb keeps in-frame clones, though not all of them. The sample includes under 150,000 clones, roughly 80% of them seen just once. The sequenced sample was PBMCs. Receptors were obtained from an older woman in good health and CMV-seronegative.

The chain links TRBV9 to TRBJ2-3; D perhaps matches TRBD1 (6 bases). V was clipped by 0 bases and J by 4 bases, with 9 bases between them. From germline, CDR1 is SGDLS and CDR2 YYNGEE. The CDR3 length is 14 residues. The CDR3 loop is CASSVDRVADTQYF. CDR3 coding DNA: TGTGCCAGCAGCGTAGACAGGGTGGCAGATACGCAGTATTTT.

The rearrangement links TRBV6-1 to TRBJ1-4; D gene ambiguous. Trimming cost V 2 bases and J 4 bases, with 8 bases left between them. CDR3 length: 14 amino acids. Germline-derived CDR1 and CDR2 are MNHNS and SASEGT. CDR3 amino acids: CASSENGYNEKLFF. The CDR3, as DNA: TGTGCCAGCAGTGAAAACGGGTATAATGAAAAACTGTTTTTT.

The chain recombines TRBV28 with TRBJ2-2; D uncertain. The CDR3 length is 15 residues. Germline V gene data show CDR1 as MDHEN and CDR2 as SYDVKM. Trimming took 7 bases from V and 4 from J, leaving 16 bases between them. CDR3 bases: TGTGCCAGCACCCGAGGCAGCAAGCGCACCGGGGAGCTGTTTTTT. Translation gives CASTRGSKRTGELFF.

The chain is built from TRBV18 and TRBJ2-7; TRBD1 aligns across 8 bases. The CDR3 runs 15 residues. V shed 2 bases and J 1 base; nucleotides not matched to a gene: 4. CDR1 KGHSH and CDR2 LQKENI come from the germline V gene. As DNA, the CDR3 is TGTGCCAGCTCACCAGGGACAGGACTATCCTACGAGCAGTACTTC. It yields the protein CASSPGTGLSYEQYF.

This clone was seen just once. An end of the junction differs from the germline gene, which may be a read error. The sample carries other DNA sequences with the same CDR3. The chain carries TRBV6-4 and TRBJ2-1, with 8 positions matching TRBD2. The CDR3 has 15 residues. The germline V gene has CDR1 MRHNA and CDR2 SNTAGT. The CDR3: CASSDPTSGYNEQFF. CDR3 coding DNA: TGTGCCAGTAGTGACCCCACTAGCGGATACAATGAGCAGTTCTTC.

This clone occurred a few times. This chain's CDR3 is CASSRTVTGELFF. CDR3 nucleotides: TGTGCCAGCAGTCGGACAGTAACCGGGGAGCTGTTTTTT. This chain links TRBV6-4 with TRBJ2-2; weak D call: TRBD1 (6 bases). Germline V gene lookup returns CDR1 MRHNA and CDR2 SNTAGT. This CDR3 comprises 13 residues. V was clipped by 5 bases and J by 5 bases, with 9 bases between them.

The chain couples TRBV28 to TRBJ1-3, with TRBD2 matching 10 bases. The J call is uncertain, as TRBJ2-2 better fits the DNA end. This CDR3 contains 15 residues. Germline V gives CDR1 MDHEN, CDR2 SYDVKM. The CDR3 nucleotides are TGTGCCAGCAGTTGGACTAGCGGTGCGACCGGGGAGCTGTTTTTT. It is translated as CASSWTSGATGELFF.

The rearrangement uses TRBV5-8 and TRBJ1-1, with D possibly matching TRBD1 (5 bases). CDR1 and CDR2 from the germline V gene are SGHTS and YDEGEE. The germline V and J ends were trimmed by 0 bases and 2 bases, with 8 bases remaining between them. The CDR3 is 14 amino acids. As DNA, the CDR3 is TGTGCCAGCAGCTTGGGACAGTTCAACACTGAAGCTTTCTTT. Protein sequence: CASSLGQFNTEAFF.

This clone was seen a few times. The genes are TRBV28 and TRBJ2-3; 7 bases match TRBD1. The junction had 14 bases not matched to a gene; V was cut back by 6 bases and J by 8 bases. Germline loops: CDR1 MDHEN, CDR2 SYDVKM. This CDR3 comprises 15 residues. CDR3 amino acids: CASSPTGFGPGTQYF. DNA of the CDR3: TGTGCCAGCAGCCCGACAGGGTTTGGGCCTGGTACGCAGTATTTT.

This clone has just a few counts. The chain is built from TRBV7-2 and TRBJ2-7, with D unclear. From germline, CDR1 is SGHTA and CDR2 FQGNSA. The CDR3 is 14 amino acids. The V and J ends lost 5 bases and 0 bases respectively, with 11 bases between them. CDR3 nucleotides: TGTGCCAGCAGCCCCGACCACAGCTCCTACGAGCAGTACTTC. Translation gives CASSPDHSSYEQYF.

This clone came up once. The chain uses TRBV28 and TRBJ1-5; D perhaps matches TRBD1 (6 bases). The CDR3 spans 14 residues. Germline-derived CDR1 and CDR2 are MDHEN and SYDVKM. Trimming took 5 bases from V and 3 from J, leaving 11 bases between them. The CDR3 DNA is TGTGCCAGCAGTAGGACAGCCCTCAATCAGCCCCAGCATTTT. Its translation is CASSRTALNQPQHF. The full variable domain, completed using reference TRBV28 and TRBJ1-5, is DVKVTQSSRYLVKRTGEKVFLECVQDMDHENMFWYRQDPGLGLRLIYFSYDVKMKEKGDIPEGYSVSREKKERFSLILESASTNQTSMYLCASSRTALNQPQHFGDGTRLSIL.

This chain links TRBV27 with TRBJ2-2; TRBD2 matches 13 bases. The length of the CDR3 is 18 residues. V shed 3 bases, J shed 1 base, and the junction held 5 bases outside the gene matches. Germline CDR1 and CDR2: MNHEY and SMNVEV (reference sequence). The CDR3: CASSFIGLAGVNTGELFF. The DNA for the CDR3 is TGTGCCAGCAGTTTCATAGGACTAGCGGGAGTGAACACCGGGGAGCTGTTTTTT.

The rearrangement joins TRBV9 to TRBJ2-7, with 8 nucleotides matching TRBD2. Trimming at V came to 0 bases and at J to 10 bases, leaving 6 bases not matched to a gene. The CDR3 contains 13 residues. Germline lookup yields CDR1 SGDLS and CDR2 YYNGEE. CDR3 in DNA: TGTGCCAGCAGCGTAGAGAGTAGCGGGGCTCAGTACTTC. It codes for CASSVESSGAQYF.

This chain connects TRBV5-5 to TRBJ1-3; D may be TRBD1 (5 bases). The CDR3 sequence is 14 residues long. Germline CDR1 SGHKS, CDR2 YYEKEE (reference sequence). V was shortened by 6 bases and J by 4 bases, with 14 bases between the two germline ends. The DNA for the CDR3 is TGTGCCAGCACCCGGGGGACGACCGGAAACACCATATATTTT. Amino acid sequence: CASTRGTTGNTIYF.

This chain uses TRBV18 with TRBJ2-7; D is possibly TRBD1 (5 bases). Germline CDR1 and CDR2: KGHSH and LQKENI. The CDR3 has 15 residues. Trimming shortened V by 1 base and J by 4 bases, and 14 bases separated the two germline ends. CDR3 protein: CASSPRTPPPYEQYF. CDR3 nucleotides: TGTGCCAGCTCACCACGGACACCCCCACCTTACGAGCAGTACTTC.

The chain joins TRBV5-6 to TRBJ2-2, with 9 positions matching TRBD2. Trimming cost V 2 bases and J 4 bases; bases outside gene matches: 9. The CDR3 consists of 17 residues. Germline V gene sequence: CDR1 SGHDT, CDR2 YYEEEE. DNA for the CDR3: TGTGCCAGCAGCTTTTACGGTAGCGGGAGTGTCACCGGGGAGCTGTTTTTT. Protein product: CASSFYGSGSVTGELFF.

V and J are TRBV11-2 and TRBJ1-5; TRBD1 might be the D (6 bases). Germline lookup yields CDR1 SGHAT and CDR2 FQNNGV. V was cut by 2 bases and J by 0 bases, with 8 bases left in between. The CDR3 has 15 amino acids. CDR3 sequence: CASSLHRDSNQPQHF. CDR3 coding DNA: TGTGCCAGCAGCTTACACAGGGATAGCAATCAGCCCCAGCATTTT.

V and J are TRBV6-1 and TRBJ1-1; 8 bases fit TRBD1. There are 13 residues in the CDR3. From germline, CDR1 is MNHNS and CDR2 SASEGT. With V trimmed by 5 bases and J by 10 bases, 9 bases remained unmatched. CDR3 loop: CASSINQGAPAFF. The CDR3 DNA reads as TGTGCCAGCAGTATAAACCAGGGGGCCCCAGCTTTCTTT.

This CDR3 is CASSGGTDNYGYTF. The CDR3 DNA reads as TGTGCCAGCAGCGGGGGGACGGATAACTATGGCTACACCTTC. This chain connects TRBV5-4 to TRBJ1-2; D perhaps matches TRBD1 (5 bases). Germline-derived CDR1 and CDR2 are SGHNT and YYREEE (reference sequence). The CDR3 totals 14 residues. The V and J ends lost 4 bases and 1 base respectively, with 11 bases between them.

V gene TRBV30 combines with J gene TRBJ2-7; 8 nucleotides align to TRBD1. The CDR3 covers 15 residues. Germline V gene lookup returns CDR1 GTSNPN and CDR2 SVGIG (reference sequence). V lost 0 bases, J lost 4 bases, and 8 bases stayed unmatched. This CDR3 is CAWSVPGQGWYEQYF. The CDR3 DNA follows: TGTGCCTGGAGTGTACCAGGACAGGGCTGGTACGAGCAGTACTTC.

This chain connects TRBV28 to TRBJ2-5; TRBD1 might be the D (6 bases). The better agreement between TRBJ2-7 and the DNA end casts doubt on the J call. The CDR3 runs to 13 residues. Germline CDR1 and CDR2: MDHEN and SYDVKM. CDR3 DNA sequence: TGTGCCAAGCAGGGGCTTCCTACCTACGAGCAGTACTTC. Its protein is CAKQGLPTYEQYF.

This clone was counted a single time. This sequence joins TRBV19 and TRBJ1-3; TRBD1 might be the D (6 bases). CDR1 is LNHDA, CDR2 SQIVND, per germline (reference sequence). Deletions cut 5 bases from V and 0 bases from J, with 14 bases between. The CDR3 length is 16 residues. The CDR3 reads CASSETGILSGNTIYF. The CDR3 DNA sequence: TGTGCCAGTAGTGAAACAGGGATCCTCTCTGGAAACACCATATATTTT. Full variable domain (rest looked up from reference TRBV19 and TRBJ1-3): DGGITQSPKYLFRKEGQNVTLSCEQNLNHDAMYWYRQDPGQGLRLIYYSQIVNDFQKGDIAEGYSVSREKKESFPLTVTSAQKNPTAFYLCASSETGILSGNTIYFGEGSWLTVV.